This T cell receptor beta chain is from a study of CD8 T cells in ankylosing spondylitis. This clonotype was seen repeatedly, ten times or more. No antigen is known for it. Quantitative 5'-RACE was performed with molecular barcodes, and it yielded the TCR beta libraries. In TCRdb, the 5' RACE reads were re-called with MiXCR into one record per CDR3 protein. This table holds under 200,000 distinct CDR3 sequences, roughly 13% found once. Study-level findings and limits: In synovial fluid and blood from reactive arthritis, some motif variants were previously reported. Reported data indicate significant enrichment of disease-linked clones within matched ankylosing spondylitis synovial fluid. Seemingly characteristic of ankylosing spondylitis blood was a TCR beta motif consisting of several highly homologous variants.

The sequence was obtained from a female donor with ankylosing spondylitis or in good health (not recorded which). What was sequenced was blood, either unsorted or a sorted T cell fraction (not recorded which).

The CDR3: CASSLGTGVPEAFF. CDR3 in DNA: TGCGCCAGCAGCTTAGGGACAGGAGTGCCTGAAGCTTTCTTT. The chain combines TRBV5-1 with TRBJ1-1, with 8 bases matching TRBD1. This CDR3 region has 14 residues. From germline, CDR1 is SGHRS and CDR2 YFSETQ. Losses at the gene ends were 2 bases for V and 6 bases for J; bases not matched to a gene: 6.